The rows below give T cell receptor beta chains drawn from one sample of a study of response to subunit inactivated influenza vaccine. Via MiXCR, TCRdb re-called the RT-PCR reads, giving one row per CDR3 protein. The sample lists roughly 620,000 distinct CDR3 sequences, roughly 10% seen once, with around 10% in the top ten. The sample was also reused in another study, on T cells expressing NK-cell markers.

The sequenced sample was PBMCs from blood, obtained on the day of vaccination. These receptors originate from a man aged 50 to 60 who received an inactivated influenza vaccine. Both conserved end residues are part of each CDR3. Each record gives: V gene, CDR3 protein.

>TRBV6-5
CASSYGVEGAGELFF
>TRBV11-2
CASSSHRGGARYEQYF
>TRBV11-2
CASSLLREPQETQYF
>TRBV10-3
CASASGLTDTQYF
>TRBV29-1
CSVGTSGRAETQYF
>TRBV9
CASSVDPGQPNIQYF
>TRBV20-1
CCARAPRGRVGTEAFF
>TRBV5-1
CASRSRGDFYNEQFF
>TRBV5-6
CASSSVTGTGPNYGYTF
>TRBV3-1
CASSQVRTAHPFF
>TRBV4-3
CASSQDFAGIYTF
>TRBV15
CATSRDLVLLQDGNQPQHF
>TRBV5-1
CASSFGRGQETQYF
>TRBV6-5
CASSYLRGRVFTGELFF
>TRBV5-1
CASSLTTSGSLSGANVLTF
>TRBV4-3
CASSQQSLSTDTQYF
>TRBV20-1
CSARGRDLNQPQHF
>TRBV11-2
CASSFWSGGPEETQYF